This T cell receptor beta chain stems from a study of shared clonotypes between healthy human individuals. CD45RA-negative memory and CD45RA+ naive subsets were split from the CD4+ cells. Deep was the level at which the assay was run. Only in-frame clones appear in the TCRdb table, and some are missing; sequencing was by immunoSEQ multiplex PCR. This sample has some 2.1 million clones, with 90% to 95% found just once. Notes on the study in general: Among non-shared clonotypes, generation probabilities were lower than among those shared by all four donors.

This clone was detected once. The antigen remains undetermined. Germline V gives CDR1 GTSNPN, CDR2 SVGIG (reference sequence). The CDR3 covers 12 residues. Trimming took off 4 bases at V and 6 bases at J, with 9 bases between the two ends. The chain joins TRBV30 to TRBJ2-2; D unclear. The origin of this receptor is a man aged 18 to 29 in good health. Sequenced: naive CD4+ T cells sorted from blood. Indicated subset: CD45RA+ positively selected. This CDR3 reads CAWTRPPGELFF. CDR3 sequence (DNA): TGTGCCTGGACTCGTCCCCCCGGGGAGCTGTTTTTT.